This T cell receptor beta chain was retrieved from a study of T-cell memory formation after mild COVID-19. Study in general: Each donor largely had its own TCR clusters.

Notes on the study in general: Whereas later expanders leaned CD4+, clones contracting day 15 to 85 showed a balanced CD4/CD8 makeup.

Regarding this clonotype: Antigen specificity is unknown.

TCRdb processed the 5' RACE reads anew with MiXCR; each CDR3 protein has one entry. Of a few hundred thousand distinct CDR3 sequences detected, 21% appear once; the ten largest clones hold around an eighth. V was cut by 0 bases and J by 5 bases, with 14 bases left in between. The CDR3 loop spans 15 amino acids. Germline CDR1 SGDLS, CDR2 YYNGEE. The clonotype originates from an adult woman who had mild COVID-19 (a few samples of this study predate the infection). Cell type and time point are not known. The V and J genes are TRBV9 and TRBJ1-1; D is ambiguous. The material sequenced was PBMCs or a T cell subset sorted from them (not recorded which). As DNA, the CDR3 is TGTGCCAGCAGCGTAGGAGGCTCGGCGGGAACTGAAGCTTTCTTT. This sequence encodes CASSVGGSAGTEAFF.